The 25 T cell receptor beta chains presented below share a single source sample, sequenced in a study of blood T cell repertoires in COVID-19. Method: immunoSEQ multiplex PCR; TCRdb's copy keeps in-frame clones and lacks some. The data show over 200,000 clones, approximately 80% seen once. Sequences were obtained from peripheral blood. The receptors were gathered from a man aged 40-50 years who had recovered from COVID-19.

The chain carries TRBV7-2 and TRBJ1-1; D is ambiguous. The germline V gene has CDR1 SGHTA and CDR2 FQGNSA. V was cut by 3 bases and J by 1 base, with 9 bases left in between. This CDR3 region has 14 residues. DNA for the CDR3: TGTGCCAGCAGCTTTGAGCGGCAGAACACTGAAGCTTTCTTT. Translated, it gives CASSFERQNTEAFF.

The J gene is TRBJ2-7, the V gene TRBV10-2; 7 bases match TRBD2. This CDR3 has 13 amino acids. Germline V lookup: CDR1 WSHSY, CDR2 SAAADI. The trim removed 0 bases at V and 5 bases at J, leaving 1 base unmatched. CDR3 residues: CASSESGTNEQYF. The CDR3, as DNA: TGCGCCAGCAGTGAGTCAGGGACTAACGAGCAGTACTTC.

V gene TRBV9 combines with J gene TRBJ2-1, with a weak D call TRBD1 (5 bases). V lost 4 bases and J 3 bases, leaving 17 bases between the germline ends. The CDR3 sequence is 16 residues long. Germline V lookup: CDR1 SGDLS, CDR2 YYNGEE. The CDR3 nucleotides are TGTGCCAGCAGCCCATGGTCAGGGAATCTCTACAATGAGCAGTTCTTC. Translating it yields CASSPWSGNLYNEQFF.

About this clone itself: At one end the junction does not follow the germline gene, possibly because of a read error. The chain employs TRBV5-1 and TRBJ2-4, with 7 nucleotides matching TRBD1. The germline V gene has CDR1 SGHRS and CDR2 YFSETQ. This CDR3 spans 13 amino acids. For the CDR3, the DNA is TGCGCCAGCAGCTACGACGGACAGGCAGACCGTGGGTTC. It translates to CASSYDGQADRGF.

The chain is built from TRBV5-4 and TRBJ2-7, with 9 bases identical to TRBD1. Germline lookup yields CDR1 SGHNT and CDR2 YYREEE (reference sequence). V gave up 4 bases and J gave up 6 bases; unmatched junction bases: 8. CDR3 size: 14 residues. CDR3: CASSQTGGTLEQYF. The DNA for the CDR3 is TGTGCCAGCAGCCAGACAGGGGGTACCCTCGAGCAGTACTTC.

V is TRBV9 and J is TRBJ2-1; 7 bases line up with TRBD2. CDR3 size: 18 residues. Germline V CDR1 and CDR2: SGDLS, YYNGEE. V lost 0 bases to trimming and J lost 1 base; unmatched junction nucleotides: 10. The DNA for the CDR3 is TGTGCCAGCAGCGTAGCTAGTGCCGCTAGCGGTTCCTACAATGAGCAGTTCTTC. This codes for CASSVASAASGSYNEQFF.

The J gene is TRBJ2-3, the V gene TRBV10-2; no clear D gene. V lost 4 bases, J lost 0 bases, and 8 bases lay in between. The germline gives CDR1 WSHSY, CDR2 SAAADI. The CDR3 contains 14 residues. The CDR3 sequence: CASSVTYSTDTQYF. CDR3 DNA: TGCGCCAGCAGTGTGACTTATAGCACAGATACGCAGTATTTT.

The chain couples TRBV2 to TRBJ2-5; D not resolved. Trimming took off 5 bases at V and 5 bases at J, with 18 bases between the two ends. There are 15 residues in the CDR3. The V gene's germline CDR1 is SNHLY and CDR2 FYNNEI. CDR3: CASSPQRVSGETQYF. CDR3 DNA: TGTGCCAGCAGTCCCCAGCGAGTCTCCGGGGAGACCCAGTACTTC.

V is TRBV28 and J is TRBJ2-1; D is unresolved. The CDR3 runs to 14 residues. V lost 7 bases to trimming and J lost 6 bases, with 16 bases between them. Per the germline V gene, CDR1 is MDHEN and CDR2 is SYDVKM. CDR3 protein: CASTRGGIVNEQFF. The CDR3 DNA sequence: TGTGCCAGCACCCGCGGCGGCATCGTCAATGAGCAGTTCTTC. Full variable domain (missing parts from reference TRBV28 and TRBJ2-1): DVKVTQSSRYLVKRTGEKVFLECVQDMDHENMFWYRQDPGLGLRLIYFSYDVKMKEKGDIPEGYSVSREKKERFSLILESASTNQTSMYLCASTRGGIVNEQFFGPGTRLTVL.

The chain couples TRBV13 to TRBJ2-1, with 8 bases identical to TRBD2. The CDR3 is made up of 19 amino acids. J was trimmed by 0 bases and V by 5 bases; bases with no gene match: 15. Germline V gives CDR1 PRHDT, CDR2 FYEKMQ (reference sequence). The CDR3 sequence: CASSPSLFSGESSYNEQFF. The DNA of the CDR3 is TGTGCCAGCAGCCCTTCTCTATTTAGCGGGGAGAGCTCCTACAATGAGCAGTTCTTC. Full variable domain (outside the CDR3, taken from reference TRBV13 and TRBJ2-1): AAGVIQSPRHLIKEKRETATLKCYPIPRHDTVYWYQQGPGQDPQFLISFYEKMQSDKGSIPDRFSAQQFSDYHSELNMSSLELGDSALYFCASSPSLFSGESSYNEQFFGPGTRLTVL.

This clone came up a few times. The chain carries TRBV28 and TRBJ1-1, with TRBD1 identical over 11 bases. CDR3 length: 15 residues. The germline V gene has CDR1 MDHEN and CDR2 SYDVKM. V lost 6 bases, J lost 5 bases, and 8 bases stayed unmatched. The CDR3 bases are TGTGCCAGCAGCCTCGGGACAGGGGGAATTACTGAAGCTTTCTTT. Protein product: CASSLGTGGITEAFF.

CDR3 region: CASSTIAGGKTDTQYF. DNA for the CDR3: TGTGCCAGCAGCACAATAGCGGGGGGGAAGACAGATACGCAGTATTTT. J is TRBJ2-3 and V is TRBV7-9, with TRBD2 matching over 11 bases. The V and J ends lost 5 bases and 3 bases, in that order; junction bases with no gene match: 7. The germline V gene encodes CDR1 SEHNR and CDR2 FQNEAQ (reference sequence). CDR3 length: 16 amino acids.

Remarks on this clone: Different DNA sequences within this sample yield the same CDR3. The chain is built from TRBV4-3 and TRBJ2-5; 9 bases map to TRBD2. There are 15 residues in the CDR3. Per the germline V gene, CDR1 is LGHNA and CDR2 is YSLEER. The V and J ends lost 0 bases and 5 bases, in that order; junction bases with no gene match: 4. The CDR3 is CASSQDRAGGETQYF. The CDR3, as DNA: TGCGCCAGCAGCCAAGACCGGGCGGGAGGGGAGACCCAGTACTTC.

The genes are TRBV7-2 and TRBJ2-3, with TRBD2 matching 7 bases. CDR1 and CDR2 (germline): SGHTA, FQGNSA. CDR3 size: 16 residues. Germline trimming cut 1 base from V and 3 bases from J; bases unmatched to any gene: 7. The CDR3 sequence is CASSLDRGGGTDTQYF. CDR3 nucleotide sequence: TGTGCCAGCAGCTTAGATCGCGGGGGTGGGACAGATACGCAGTATTTT.

The V call is TRBV10-1, the J call TRBJ2-7; 9 nucleotides agree with TRBD2. The germline V gene has CDR1 WNHNN and CDR2 SYGVQD (reference sequence). CDR3 size: 15 residues. V lost 3 bases and J lost 7; bases outside the gene matches: 10. The CDR3 protein is CASSDVAGDPREQYF. CDR3 nucleotides: TGCGCCAGCAGTGACGTAGCGGGAGATCCGAGGGAGCAGTACTTC.

DNA for the CDR3: TGTGCCATCAGTGTAGTGTCACTGAATGGCTACGAGCAGTACTTC. Protein sequence: CAISVVSLNGYEQYF. The J gene is TRBJ2-7, the V gene TRBV10-3; D is undetermined. The length of the CDR3 is 15 residues. Trimming shortened V by 4 bases and J by 3 bases, and 16 bases separated the two germline ends. Germline V CDR1 and CDR2: ENHRY, SYGVKD.

The chain recombines TRBV11-2 with TRBJ2-4, with a weak D call TRBD1 (6 bases). Germline-derived CDR1 and CDR2 are SGHAT and FQNNGV. This CDR3 is built from 14 residues. Trimming stripped 1 base from V and 6 bases from J, with 10 bases between. As DNA, the CDR3 is TGTGCCAGCAGCTTAGTAGGGGGAAGAAACATTCAGTACTTC. This encodes CASSLVGGRNIQYF.

This clone was detected only a few times. This sample includes further DNA sequences coding for the same CDR3. The chain joins TRBV18 to TRBJ2-7, with TRBD1 matching 9 bases. CDR3 length: 14 amino acids. Germline V gene sequence: CDR1 KGHSH, CDR2 LQKENI. J was trimmed by 2 bases and V by 2 bases; bases with no gene match: 1. CDR3 DNA: TGTGCCAGCTCACCAGGGACAGGGCCCTACGAGCAGTACTTC. As protein: CASSPGTGPYEQYF.

The chain combines TRBV19 with TRBJ1-5, with TRBD1 matching 7 bases. Germline CDR1 is LNHDA and CDR2 is SQIVND (reference sequence). Trimming took 3 bases from V and 8 from J; bases not matched to a gene: 7. CDR3 length: 14 amino acids. This CDR3 is CASSIDRDNKPQHF. The DNA of the CDR3 is TGTGCCAGTAGTATCGACAGGGATAACAAGCCCCAGCATTTT.

The chain employs TRBV2 and TRBJ1-1; 8 bases agree with TRBD1. Germline V gives CDR1 SNHLY, CDR2 FYNNEI. The CDR3 is 14 residues long. The V and J ends lost 6 bases and 0 bases, in that order; junction bases with no gene match: 3. In DNA form, the CDR3 reads TGTGCCAGCAGCCTGACAGGGGTGAACACTGAAGCTTTCTTT. It translates to CASSLTGVNTEAFF.

As for this clone: In the same sample, other DNA sequences code for this CDR3. The rearrangement links TRBV5-1 to TRBJ2-1, with a weak D call TRBD2 (6 bases). Deletions cut 0 bases from V and 7 bases from J, with 8 bases between. This CDR3 spans 13 amino acids. Germline assignment: CDR1 SGHRS and CDR2 YFSETQ. DNA of the CDR3: TGCGCCAGCAGCTTGGCCGGAGGGAATGAGCAGTTCTTC. This sequence encodes CASSLAGGNEQFF.

The rearrangement joins TRBV24-1 to TRBJ2-3, with 12 positions matching TRBD2. This CDR3 is 17 amino acids long. Germline lookup yields CDR1 KGHDR and CDR2 SFDVKD. Losses at the gene ends were 4 bases for V and 2 bases for J; bases not matched to a gene: 6. In DNA, the CDR3 is TGTGCCACCAGTGACCCGACTAGCGGGGGTGTCACAGATACGCAGTATTTT. This translates into CATSDPTSGGVTDTQYF.

V gene TRBV11-2 combines with J gene TRBJ2-1, with D perhaps TRBD2 (5 bases). Trimming pared 1 base from V and 10 bases from J, leaving 8 bases between. The CDR3 spans 12 residues. Germline V CDR1 and CDR2: SGHAT, FQNNGV. This chain's CDR3 is CASSLGLHEQFF. For the CDR3, the DNA is TGTGCCAGCAGCTTAGGACTACACGAGCAGTTCTTC.

The J gene is TRBJ2-1, the V gene TRBV7-2; D remains unclear. CDR1 is SGHTA and CDR2 is FQGNSA in the germline V gene. This CDR3 contains 14 residues. Trimming took 6 bases from V and 0 from J, leaving 9 bases between them. CDR3 in amino acids: CASSVSSSYNEQFF. DNA of the CDR3: TGTGCCAGCAGTGTCTCGAGCTCCTACAATGAGCAGTTCTTC.

The V call is TRBV4-3, the J call TRBJ1-1; TRBD1 might be the D (5 bases). V was clipped by 5 bases and J by 4 bases, with 14 bases between them. The CDR3 is 14 amino acids. Germline assignment: CDR1 LGHNA and CDR2 YSLEER. The CDR3, as DNA: TGCGCCAGCAGCGCCCAGGGTTGGGGCACTGAAGCTTTCTTT. It yields the protein CASSAQGWGTEAFF.